This entry is about one T cell receptor (beta chain). Its target is unknown. This record comes from a study of T-cell memory formation after mild COVID-19. Findings and limits, study-wide: The study found contracting CD4+ clones mainly in CM and EM and contracting CD8+ clones in EMRA. From day 15 to 85, contracting clones were balanced between CD4 and CD8, whereas later expanders leaned toward CD4+.

The junction had 6 bases not matched to a gene; V was cut back by 1 base and J by 7 bases. From germline, CDR1 is SGHVS and CDR2 FNYEAQ. The CDR3 length is 15 residues. TCRdb itself ran the 5' RACE reads through MiXCR, one entry per CDR3 protein. The table records 350,000 to 450,000 distinct CDR3 sequences, around 14% of them present only once. The chain links TRBV7-6 to TRBJ1-5; 8 positions match TRBD1. This TCR derives from a man between 18 and 35 years old who had mild COVID-19 (a few samples of this study predate the infection). Cell type and time point are not known. Sequencing used PBMCs or a T cell subset sorted from them (not recorded which). The chain's CDR3 is CASSLVRGLEQPQHF. The CDR3 DNA is TGTGCCAGCAGCTTAGTCAGGGGGCTGGAGCAGCCCCAGCATTTT. Full variable domain (outside the CDR3, taken from reference TRBV7-6 and TRBJ1-5): GAGVSQSPRYKVTKRGQDVALRCDPISGHVSLYWYRQALGQGPEFLTYFNYEAQQDKSGLPNDRFSAERPEGSISTLTIQRTEQRDSAMYRCASSLVRGLEQPQHFGDGTRLSIL.